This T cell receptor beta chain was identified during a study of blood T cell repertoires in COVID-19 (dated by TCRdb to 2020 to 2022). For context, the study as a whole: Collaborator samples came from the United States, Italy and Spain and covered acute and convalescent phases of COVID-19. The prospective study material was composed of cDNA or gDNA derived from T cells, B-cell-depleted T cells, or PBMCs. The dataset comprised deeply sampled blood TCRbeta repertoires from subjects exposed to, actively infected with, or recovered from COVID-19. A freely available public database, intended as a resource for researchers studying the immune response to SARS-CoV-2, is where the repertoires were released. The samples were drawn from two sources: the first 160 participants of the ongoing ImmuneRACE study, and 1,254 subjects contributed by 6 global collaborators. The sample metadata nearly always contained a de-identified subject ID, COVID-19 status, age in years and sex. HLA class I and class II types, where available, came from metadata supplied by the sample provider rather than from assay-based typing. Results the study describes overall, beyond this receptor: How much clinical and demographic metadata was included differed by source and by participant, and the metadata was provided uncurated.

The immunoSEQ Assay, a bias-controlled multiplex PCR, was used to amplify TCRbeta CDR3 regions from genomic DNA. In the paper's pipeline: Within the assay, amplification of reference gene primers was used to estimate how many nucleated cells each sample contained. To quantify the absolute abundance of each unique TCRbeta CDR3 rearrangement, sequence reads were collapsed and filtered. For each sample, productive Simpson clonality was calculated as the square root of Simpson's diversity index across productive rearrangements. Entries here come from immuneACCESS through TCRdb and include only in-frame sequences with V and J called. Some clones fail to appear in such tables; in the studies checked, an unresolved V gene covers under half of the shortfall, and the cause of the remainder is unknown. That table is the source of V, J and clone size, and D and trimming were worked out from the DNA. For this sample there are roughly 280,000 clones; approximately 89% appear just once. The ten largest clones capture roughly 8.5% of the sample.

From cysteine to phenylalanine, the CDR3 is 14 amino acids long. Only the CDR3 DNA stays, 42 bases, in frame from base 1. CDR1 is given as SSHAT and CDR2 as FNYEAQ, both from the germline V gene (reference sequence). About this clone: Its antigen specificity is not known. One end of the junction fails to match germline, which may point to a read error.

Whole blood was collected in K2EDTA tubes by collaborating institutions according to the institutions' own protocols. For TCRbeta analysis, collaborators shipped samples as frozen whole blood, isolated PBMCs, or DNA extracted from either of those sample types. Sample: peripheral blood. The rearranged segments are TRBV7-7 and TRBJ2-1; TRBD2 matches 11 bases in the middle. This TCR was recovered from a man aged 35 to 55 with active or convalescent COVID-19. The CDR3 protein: CASSSSGRMDEQFF. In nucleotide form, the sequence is TGTGCTAGCAGCTCTAGCGGGAGGATGGATGAGCAGTTCTTC.